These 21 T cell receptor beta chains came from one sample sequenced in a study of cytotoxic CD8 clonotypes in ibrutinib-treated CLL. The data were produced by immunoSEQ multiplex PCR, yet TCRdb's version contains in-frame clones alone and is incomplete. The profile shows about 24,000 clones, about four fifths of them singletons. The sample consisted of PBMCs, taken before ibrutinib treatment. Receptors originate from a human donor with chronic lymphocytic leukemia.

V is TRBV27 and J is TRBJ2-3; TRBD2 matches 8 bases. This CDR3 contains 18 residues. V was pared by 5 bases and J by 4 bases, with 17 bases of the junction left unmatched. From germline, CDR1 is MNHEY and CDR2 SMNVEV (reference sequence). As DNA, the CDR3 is TGTGCCAGCAGTCAATATCAAGCGGGGGCGGGCAGTGCAGATACGCAGTATTTT. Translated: CASSQYQAGAGSADTQYF.

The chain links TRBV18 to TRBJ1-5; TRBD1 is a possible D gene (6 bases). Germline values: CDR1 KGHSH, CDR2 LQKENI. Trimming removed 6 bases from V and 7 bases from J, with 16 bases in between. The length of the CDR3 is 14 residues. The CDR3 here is CASSRQERNQPQHF. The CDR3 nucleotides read TGTGCCAGCTCTCGACAGGAGAGGAACCAGCCCCAGCATTTT.

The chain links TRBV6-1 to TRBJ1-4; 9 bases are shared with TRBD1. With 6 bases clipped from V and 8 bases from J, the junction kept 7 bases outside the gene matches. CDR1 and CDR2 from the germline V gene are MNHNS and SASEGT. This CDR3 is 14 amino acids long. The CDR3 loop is CASRDRGSNEKLFF. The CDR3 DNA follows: TGTGCCAGCAGGGACAGGGGAAGTAACGAAAAACTGTTTTTT.

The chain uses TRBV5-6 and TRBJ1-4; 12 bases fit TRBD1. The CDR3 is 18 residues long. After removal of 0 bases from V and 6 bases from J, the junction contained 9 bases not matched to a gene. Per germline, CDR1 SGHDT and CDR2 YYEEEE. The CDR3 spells CASSLGPGQGAFDEKLFF. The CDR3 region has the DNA TGTGCCAGCAGCTTGGGACCGGGACAGGGGGCTTTTGATGAAAAACTGTTTTTT.

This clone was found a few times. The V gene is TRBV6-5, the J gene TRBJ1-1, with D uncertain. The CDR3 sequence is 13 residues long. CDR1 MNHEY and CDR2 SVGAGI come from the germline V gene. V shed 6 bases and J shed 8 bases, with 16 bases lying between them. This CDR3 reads CASSGRRPPEAFF. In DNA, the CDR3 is TGTGCCAGCAGCGGACGACGTCCGCCAGAAGCTTTCTTT.

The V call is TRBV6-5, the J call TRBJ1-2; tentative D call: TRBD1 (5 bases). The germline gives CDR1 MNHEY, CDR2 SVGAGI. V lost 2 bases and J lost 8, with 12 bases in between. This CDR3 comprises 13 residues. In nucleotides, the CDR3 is TGTGCCAGCAGTTACACAGGACCTGTAGGCTACACCTTC. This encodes CASSYTGPVGYTF.

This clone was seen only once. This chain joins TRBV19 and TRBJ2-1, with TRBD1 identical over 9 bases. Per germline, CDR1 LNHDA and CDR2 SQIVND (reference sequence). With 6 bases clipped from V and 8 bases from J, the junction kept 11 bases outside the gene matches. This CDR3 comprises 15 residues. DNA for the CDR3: TGTGCCAGTAGCTCCGCTCGGACAGGGGCCGATGAGCAGTTCTTC. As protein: CASSSARTGADEQFF.

The CDR3, as DNA: TGTGCCAGCAGTGGAGGGTGGACTGCCGGGGAGCTGTTTTTT. Translation gives CASSGGWTAGELFF. This rearrangement joins TRBV6-1 to TRBJ2-2; TRBD2 is a possible D gene (5 bases). Trimming removed 4 bases from V and 6 bases from J, with 12 bases in between. Germline lookup yields CDR1 MNHNS and CDR2 SASEGT. The CDR3 sequence is 14 residues long.

In DNA, the CDR3 is TGTGCCTGGAGTTCTCTACAGGGGCTTTCCTACGAGCAGTACTTC. This encodes CAWSSLQGLSYEQYF. The V and J genes are TRBV30 and TRBJ2-7, with 7 bases fitting TRBD1. V trimming: 2 bases; J trimming: 1 base; junction bases outside the gene matches: 8. Germline V gene lookup returns CDR1 GTSNPN and CDR2 SVGIG (reference sequence). CDR3 size: 15 residues.

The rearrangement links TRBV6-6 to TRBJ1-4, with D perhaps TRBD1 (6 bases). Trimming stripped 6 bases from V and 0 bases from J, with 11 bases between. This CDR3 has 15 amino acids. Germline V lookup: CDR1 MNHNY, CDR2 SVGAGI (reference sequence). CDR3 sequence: CASRVGGATNEKLFF. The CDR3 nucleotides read TGTGCCAGCAGGGTAGGGGGGGCAACTAATGAAAAACTGTTTTTT.

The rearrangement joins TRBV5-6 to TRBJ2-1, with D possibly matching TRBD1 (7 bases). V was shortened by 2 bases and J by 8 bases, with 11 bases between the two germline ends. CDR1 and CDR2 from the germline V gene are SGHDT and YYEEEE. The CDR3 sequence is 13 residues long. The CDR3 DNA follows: TGTGCCAGCAGCTTCACAGGGGAGGATGAGCAGTTCTTC. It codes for CASSFTGEDEQFF. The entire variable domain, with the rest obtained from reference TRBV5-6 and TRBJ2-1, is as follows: DAGVTQSPTHLIKTRGQQVTLRCSPKSGHDTVSWYQQALGQGPQFIFQYYEEEERQRGNFPDRFSGHQFPNYSSELNVNALLLGDSALYLCASSFTGEDEQFFGPGTRLTVL.

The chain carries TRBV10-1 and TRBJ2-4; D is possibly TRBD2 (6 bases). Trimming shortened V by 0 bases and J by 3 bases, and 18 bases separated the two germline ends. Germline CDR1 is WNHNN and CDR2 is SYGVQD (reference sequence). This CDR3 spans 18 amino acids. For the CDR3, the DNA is TGCGCCAGCAGTGAGTCGACCGGGAGCGACCGACACAAAAACATTCAGTACTTC. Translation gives CASSESTGSDRHKNIQYF.

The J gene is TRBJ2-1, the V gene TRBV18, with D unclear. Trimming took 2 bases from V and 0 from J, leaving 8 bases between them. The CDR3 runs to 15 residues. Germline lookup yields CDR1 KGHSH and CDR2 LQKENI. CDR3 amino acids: CASSPGLSSYNEQFF. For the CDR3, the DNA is TGTGCCAGCTCACCAGGGCTGAGCTCCTACAATGAGCAGTTCTTC.

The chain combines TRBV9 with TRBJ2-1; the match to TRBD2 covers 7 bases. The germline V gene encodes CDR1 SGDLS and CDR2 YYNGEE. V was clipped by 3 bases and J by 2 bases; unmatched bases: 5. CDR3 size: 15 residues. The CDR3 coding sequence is TGTGCCAGCAGCGACGGGACTAACACCTACAATGAGCAGTTCTTC. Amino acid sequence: CASSDGTNTYNEQFF.

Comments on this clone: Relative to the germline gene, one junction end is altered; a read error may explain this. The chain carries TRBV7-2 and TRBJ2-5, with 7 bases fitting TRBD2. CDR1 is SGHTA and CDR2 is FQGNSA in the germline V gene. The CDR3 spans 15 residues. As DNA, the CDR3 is TGTGCCAGCAACTTAGCAGCGGGAAGCCCAGAGACCCAGTACTTC. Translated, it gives CASNLAAGSPETQYF.

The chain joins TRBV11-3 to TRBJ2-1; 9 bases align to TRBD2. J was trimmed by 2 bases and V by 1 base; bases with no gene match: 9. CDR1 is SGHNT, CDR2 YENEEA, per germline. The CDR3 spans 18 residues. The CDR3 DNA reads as TGTGCCAGCAGCTTAGGTTTGACTAGCGGAGAAACCTACAATGAGCAGTTCTTC. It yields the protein CASSLGLTSGETYNEQFF.

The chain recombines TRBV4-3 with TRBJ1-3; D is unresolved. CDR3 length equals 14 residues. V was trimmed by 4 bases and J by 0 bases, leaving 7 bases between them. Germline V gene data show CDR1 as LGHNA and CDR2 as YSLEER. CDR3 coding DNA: TGCGCCAGCAGCCCCGCCAGCTCTGGAAACACCATATATTTT. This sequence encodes CASSPASSGNTIYF.

CDR3 protein: CASSLRADTQYF. The CDR3 bases are TGTGCCAGTAGTCTGAGGGCAGATACGCAGTATTTT. V usage is TRBV19 and J usage is TRBJ2-3; D possibly corresponds to TRBD2 (5 bases). Germline V gene data show CDR1 as LNHDA and CDR2 as SQIVND (reference sequence). The CDR3 covers 12 residues. The V and J ends lost 5 bases and 4 bases respectively, with 7 bases between them.

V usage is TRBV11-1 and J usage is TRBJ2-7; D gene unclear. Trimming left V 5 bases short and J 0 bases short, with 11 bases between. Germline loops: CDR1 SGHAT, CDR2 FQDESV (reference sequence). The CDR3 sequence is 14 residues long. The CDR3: CASSVSRSSYEQYF. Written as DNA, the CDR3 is TGTGCCAGCAGCGTGTCCAGAAGCTCCTACGAGCAGTACTTC.

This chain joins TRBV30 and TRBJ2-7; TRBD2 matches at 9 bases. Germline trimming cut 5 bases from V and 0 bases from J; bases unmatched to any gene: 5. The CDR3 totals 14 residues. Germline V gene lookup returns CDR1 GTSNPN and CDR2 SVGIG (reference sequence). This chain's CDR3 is CAWLRRGGSYEQYF. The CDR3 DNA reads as TGTGCCTGGCTCCGGCGGGGGGGCTCCTACGAGCAGTACTTC.

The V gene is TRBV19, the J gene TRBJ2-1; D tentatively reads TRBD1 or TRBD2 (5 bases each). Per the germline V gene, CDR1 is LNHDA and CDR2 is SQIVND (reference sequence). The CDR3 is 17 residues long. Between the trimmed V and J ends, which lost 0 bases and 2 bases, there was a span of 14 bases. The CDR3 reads CASSIEGTRRTYNEQFF. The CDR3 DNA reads TGTGCCAGTAGTATAGAGGGGACGCGGCGAACCTACAATGAGCAGTTCTTC.